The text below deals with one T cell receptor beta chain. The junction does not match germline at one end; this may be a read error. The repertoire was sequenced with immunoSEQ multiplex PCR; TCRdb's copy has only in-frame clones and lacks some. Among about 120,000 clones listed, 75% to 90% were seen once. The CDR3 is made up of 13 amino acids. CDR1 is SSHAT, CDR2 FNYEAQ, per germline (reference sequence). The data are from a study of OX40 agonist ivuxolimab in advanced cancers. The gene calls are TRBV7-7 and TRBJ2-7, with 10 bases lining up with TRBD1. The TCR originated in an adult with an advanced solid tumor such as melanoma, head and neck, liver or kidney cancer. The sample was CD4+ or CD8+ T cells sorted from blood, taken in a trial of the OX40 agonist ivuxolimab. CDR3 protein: CASSRGQGVEQYF. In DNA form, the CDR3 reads TGTGCTAGCAGCCGAGGACAGGGGGTCGAGCAGTACTTC.